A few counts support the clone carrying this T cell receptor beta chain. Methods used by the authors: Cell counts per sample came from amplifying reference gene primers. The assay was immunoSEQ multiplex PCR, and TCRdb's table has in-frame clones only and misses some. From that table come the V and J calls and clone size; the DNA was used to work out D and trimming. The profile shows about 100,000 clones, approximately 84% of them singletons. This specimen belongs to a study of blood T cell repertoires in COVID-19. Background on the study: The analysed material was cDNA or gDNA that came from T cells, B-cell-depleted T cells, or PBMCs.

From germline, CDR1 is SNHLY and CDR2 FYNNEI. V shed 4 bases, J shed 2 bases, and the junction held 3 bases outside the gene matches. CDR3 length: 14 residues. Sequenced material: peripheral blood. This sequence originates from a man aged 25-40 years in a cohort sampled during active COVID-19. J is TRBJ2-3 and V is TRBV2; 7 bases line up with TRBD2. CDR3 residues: CASSGGDYTDTQYF. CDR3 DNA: TGTGCCAGCAGTGGCGGGGACTACACAGATACGCAGTATTTT.